This TCR beta chain was retrieved from a study of T-cell reconstitution after alpha-beta-depleted transplantation in children. General study findings and limits: Most T-cell counts and diversity one year after the transplant came from T cells that were newly produced.

There are a few counts of this clonotype. Its specificity is not known. Unique molecular identifiers were incorporated when the TCRbeta library was constructed. TCRdb re-called the PCR reads with MiXCR, one entry per CDR3 protein. The sample lists 600,000 to 700,000 distinct CDR3 sequences; 13% were seen once. Source: PBMCs, taken before TCRalphabeta/CD19-depleted stem cell transplant. The receptor's source is a girl aged 2 to 9 with congenital amegakaryocytic thrombocytopenia, due to receive a stem cell transplant.

The CDR3 DNA reads as TGTGCCACCAGTGCCATAGGGCCTAGCGGATTCTACGAGCAGTACTTC. Its translation is CATSAIGPSGFYEQYF. The chain recombines TRBV24-1 with TRBJ2-7, with 7 nucleotides matching TRBD2. V shed 5 bases and J 3 bases; nucleotides not matched to a gene: 12. CDR1 is KGHDR, CDR2 SFDVKD, per germline. The CDR3 length is 16 residues.